This TCR beta chain was found in a study of blood T cell repertoires in COVID-19. Study details: Samples of COVID-19 (acute and convalescent) were obtained from the United States, Italy and Spain.

Those enrolled, adults aged roughly 18 to 100 years, came from some 23 US areas. The CDR3 is made up of 15 amino acids. V was clipped by 11 bases and J by 2 bases, with 20 bases between them. The germline CDR1 and CDR2 sequences are SNHLY and FYNNEI. How the authors handled the data: The authors estimated nucleated cell counts from reference gene primer amplification. Clones were read by immunoSEQ multiplex PCR, and TCRdb kept only the in-frame ones, dropping some. Clone size and the V and J calls come from that table; the DNA yielded D and trimming. Here the sample spans approximately 190,000 clones, 84% being singletons.

Material for sequencing was PBMCs or T cells enriched from blood (not recorded which). The chain uses TRBV2 and TRBJ2-3; possibly TRBD1 for D (6 bases). This TCR derives from a woman aged 25 to 39 who had been exposed to COVID-19. This chain's CDR3 is CAADLEDRPTDTQYF. The DNA for the CDR3 is TGTGCCGCCGACCTCGAGGACAGACCCACAGATACGCAGTATTTT. The full variable domain, rest sourced from reference TRBV2 and TRBJ2-3, is EPEVTQTPSHQVTQMGQEVILRCVPISNHLYFYWYRQILGQKVEFLVSFYNNEISEKSEIFDDQFSVERPDGSNFTLKIRSTKLEDSAMYFCAADLEDRPTDTQYFGPGTRLTVL.